Detailed here is one TCR beta chain. This record belongs to a study of blood T cell repertoires in COVID-19. On the study more broadly: Whether acute or convalescent, the COVID-19 samples came from the United States, Italy and Spain. PBMCs, B-cell-depleted T cells, or T cells were the source of the cDNA or gDNA that made up the material.

Authors' processing steps: For nucleated cells, counts were estimated from reference gene primer amplification. Sequencing used immunoSEQ multiplex PCR; TCRdb keeps in-frame clones, though not all of them. The V and J calls and clone size are taken from that table; D and trimming were inferred from the DNA. This sample has about 250,000 clones, with just under 90% found just once. The participants were between about 18 and 90 years old and came from 24 US areas. CDR1 and CDR2 (germline): SGHVS, FNYEAQ. The V and J ends lost 4 bases and 9 bases, in that order; junction bases with no gene match: 14. This CDR3 contains 17 residues.

This clonotype was sampled from a woman in her 30s with acute COVID-19. The chain combines TRBV7-6 with TRBJ2-1, with TRBD2 identical over 11 bases. Specimen: PBMCs or T cells enriched from blood (not recorded which). The CDR3 DNA sequence: TGTGCCAGCAGCTCACTAGCCATTAGCGGGGGGGCCGGTGAGCAGTTCTTC. As protein: CASSSLAISGGAGEQFF.